The clone carrying this T cell receptor (beta chain) was detected only a few times. Antigen unknown. Assembly of TCR beta libraries relied on iRepertoire HTBI primers together with Arm-PCR of CDR3 regions. MiXCR, applied by TCRdb to the multiplex PCR reads, yields one record per CDR3 protein. The sample lists about 400,000 distinct CDR3 sequences; around 20% were seen once. Time point defined: persistent/refractory GD, antithyroid drugs over 5 years with positive TRAb. RNA extracted from PBMCs served as the sequencing template. This entry comes from a study of regulatory T cells in long-lasting Graves disease. Study at large: The term persistent Graves' disease signified upward of 5 years on antithyroid drugs with positive TSH receptor antibodies. Findings and caveats of the study: Graves' patients with persistent disease showed TCR diversity lower than patients newly diagnosed.

Trimming stripped 1 base from V and 0 bases from J, with 13 bases between. The CDR3 runs 16 residues. CDR1 is DFQATT, CDR2 SNEGSKA, per germline (reference sequence). This TCR was recovered from a female donor with Graves disease. The rearrangement joins TRBV20-1 to TRBJ1-5; a weak D match, TRBD1 (6 bases). Sequencing used peripheral blood mononuclear cells (PBMCs), obtained when the disease was refractory, from a patient treated with antithyroid drugs. The CDR3 sequence: CSARAYRDDSNQPQHF. The DNA of the CDR3 is TGCAGTGCTAGAGCTTACAGGGATGATAGCAATCAGCCCCAGCATTTT.